The source of this T cell receptor beta chain is a study of neurological immune-mediated disorders. Notes on the study in general: In HTLV-1-associated myelopathy, TCR clonal expansion was greatest, whereas multiple sclerosis had the least, falling below healthy controls. Across subjects, no CDR3 amino acid sequence appeared in expanded clones of more than one subject, a finding that suggested private repertoires in all groups.

Concerning this clonotype itself: Its antigen is not identified.

The time point was: longitudinal time-point 2. The unsorted libraries originated from 2 million PBMCs that had been stored at -80 C. The authors made cDNA by 5'RACE with 10-nucleotide random UMIs. TCRdb re-called the 5' RACE reads with MiXCR, one entry per CDR3 protein. The sample yields roughly 98,000 distinct CDR3 sequences, about 12% seen once. The germline gives CDR1 SNHLY, CDR2 FYNNEI. CDR3 length: 14 amino acids. V lost 7 bases and J lost 4, with 16 bases in between. The chain couples TRBV2 to TRBJ1-2; D not resolved. This receptor was taken from a female donor with HTLV-1-associated myelopathy (HAM/TSP). Sequences were obtained from PBMCs. The DNA for the CDR3 is TGTGCCAGCAATTACGAGAACCACATCTATGGCTACACCTTC. This codes for CASNYENHIYGYTF.